This TCR beta chain was sequenced during a study of blood T cell repertoires in COVID-19. Across the whole study: Sites across the United States, Italy and Spain contributed samples from acute and convalescent COVID-19. Nucleic acid was either cDNA or gDNA, and it came from T cells, B-cell-depleted T cells, or PBMCs.

This clone was seen just once. Original processing methods: Reference gene primers were amplified, and this amplification served to estimate nucleated cell counts. Some clones are missing from TCRdb's copy, which holds only in-frame ones; the method was immunoSEQ multiplex PCR. V, J and clone size are those of that table, while D and trimming were read from the DNA. Among 110,000 to 150,000 clones listed, roughly nine tenths were seen once. Germline V gene sequence: CDR1 SGHAT, CDR2 FQNNGV. J gave up 10 bases and V 4 bases, and 12 bases lay outside the gene matches. The CDR3 is 15 amino acids. The chain has TRBV11-2 and TRBJ2-1; 8 bases map to TRBD2. The sequencing sample was made of peripheral blood. The receptor was derived from a woman between 55 and 75 years old with active COVID-19. The CDR3 sequence is CASSSIGTRGKEQFF. The CDR3 bases are TGTGCCAGCAGCTCAATTGGGACTAGGGGTAAAGAGCAGTTCTTC.